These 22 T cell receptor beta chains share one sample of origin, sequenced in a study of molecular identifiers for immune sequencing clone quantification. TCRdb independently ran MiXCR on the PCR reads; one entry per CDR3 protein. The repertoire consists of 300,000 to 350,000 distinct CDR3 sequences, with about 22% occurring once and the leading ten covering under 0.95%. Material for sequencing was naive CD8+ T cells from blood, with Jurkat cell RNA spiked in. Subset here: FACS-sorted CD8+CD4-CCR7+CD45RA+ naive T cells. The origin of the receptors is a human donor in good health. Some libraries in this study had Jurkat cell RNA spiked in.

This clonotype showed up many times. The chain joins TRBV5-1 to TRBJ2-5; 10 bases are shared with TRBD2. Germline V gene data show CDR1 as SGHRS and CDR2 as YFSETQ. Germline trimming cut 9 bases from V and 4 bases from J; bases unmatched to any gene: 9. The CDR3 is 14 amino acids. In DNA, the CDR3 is TGCGCCACCGCGTCGGGACTAGCGTTAGAGACCCAGTACTTC. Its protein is CATASGLALETQYF.

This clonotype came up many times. CDR3 loop: CASSQDPEGGTLSYEQYF. The CDR3 DNA reads TGTGCCAGCAGCCAAGATCCCGAGGGAGGAACCCTCTCCTACGAGCAGTACTTC. This sequence joins TRBV4-2 and TRBJ2-7, with D possibly matching TRBD2 (6 bases). V was cut by 0 bases and J by 0 bases, with 18 bases left in between. This CDR3 is 18 amino acids long. CDR1 is LGHNA and CDR2 is YNFKEQ in the germline V gene.

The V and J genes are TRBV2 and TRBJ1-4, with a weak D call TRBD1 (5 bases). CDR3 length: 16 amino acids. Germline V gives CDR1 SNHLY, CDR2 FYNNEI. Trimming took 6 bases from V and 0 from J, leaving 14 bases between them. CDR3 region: CASSEGLKSTNEKLFF. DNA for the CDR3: TGTGCCAGCAGCGAGGGGCTTAAGTCAACTAATGAAAAACTGTTTTTT.

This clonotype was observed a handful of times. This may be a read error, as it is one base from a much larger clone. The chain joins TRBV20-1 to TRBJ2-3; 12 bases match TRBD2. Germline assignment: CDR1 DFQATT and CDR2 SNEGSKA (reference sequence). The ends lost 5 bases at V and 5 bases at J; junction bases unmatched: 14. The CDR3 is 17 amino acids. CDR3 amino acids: CSADVGLAGPYRDTQYF. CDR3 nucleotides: TGCAGTGCTGACGTTGGACTAGCGGGACCGTATAGAGATACGCAGTATTTT.

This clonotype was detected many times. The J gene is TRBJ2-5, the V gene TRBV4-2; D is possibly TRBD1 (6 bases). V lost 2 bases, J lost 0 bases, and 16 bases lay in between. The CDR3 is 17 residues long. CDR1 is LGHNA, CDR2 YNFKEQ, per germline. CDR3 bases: TGTGCCAGCAGCCAATTACAGACAGGTATCAACCAAGAGACCCAGTACTTC. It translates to CASSQLQTGINQETQYF.

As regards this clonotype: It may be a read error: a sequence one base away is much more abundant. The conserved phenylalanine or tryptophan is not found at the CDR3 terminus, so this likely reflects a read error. The CDR3 coding sequence is TGTGCCAGCAGTTCCTTAGACAGGGCCAGTACTTCTGAAGCTTTCCTT. Its translation is CASSSLDRASTSEAFL. The J gene is TRBJ1-1, the V gene TRBV6-2 or TRBV6-3; 7 bases agree with TRBD1. Trimming cost V 4 bases and J 6 bases; bases outside gene matches: 14. This CDR3 has 16 residues. Germline CDR1 MNHEY, CDR2 SVGEGT.

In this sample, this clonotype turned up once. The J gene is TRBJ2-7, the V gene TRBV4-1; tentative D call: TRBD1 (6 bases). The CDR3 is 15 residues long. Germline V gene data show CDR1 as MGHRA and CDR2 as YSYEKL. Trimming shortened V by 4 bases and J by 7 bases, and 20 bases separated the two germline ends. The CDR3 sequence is CASSPSEQGLVEQYF. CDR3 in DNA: TGCGCCAGCAGCCCTTCCGAACAGGGTCTGGTAGAGCAGTACTTC.

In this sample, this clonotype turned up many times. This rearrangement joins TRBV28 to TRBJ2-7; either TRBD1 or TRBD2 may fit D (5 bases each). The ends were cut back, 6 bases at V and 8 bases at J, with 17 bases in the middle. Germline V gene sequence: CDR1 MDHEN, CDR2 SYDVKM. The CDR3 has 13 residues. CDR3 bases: TGTGCCAGCAGCCTCGGTGCAGGGACGAAGCAGTACTTC. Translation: CASSLGAGTKQYF.

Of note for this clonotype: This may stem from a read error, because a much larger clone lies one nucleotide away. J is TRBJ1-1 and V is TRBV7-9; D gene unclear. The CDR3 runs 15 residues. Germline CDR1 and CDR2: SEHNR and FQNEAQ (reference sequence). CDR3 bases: TGTGCCAGCAGCTCACAACGGGCCGAGAACACTGACGCTTTCTTT. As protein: CASSSQRAENTDAFF.

The CDR3 region is CASSPPLLIPHVAKNIQYF. The CDR3 region has the DNA TGTGCCAGCAGCCCCCCTCTGTTGATTCCGCATGTAGCCAAAAACATTCAGTACTTC. The chain carries TRBV6-2 or TRBV6-3 and TRBJ2-4; D gene unclear. V lost 6 bases, J lost 0 bases, and 24 bases lay in between. This CDR3 region has 19 residues. Germline values: CDR1 MNHEY, CDR2 SVGEGT.

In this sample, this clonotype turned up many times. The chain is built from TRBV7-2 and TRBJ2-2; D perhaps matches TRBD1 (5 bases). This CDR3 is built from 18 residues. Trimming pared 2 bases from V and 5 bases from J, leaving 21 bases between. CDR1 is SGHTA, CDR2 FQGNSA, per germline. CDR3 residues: CASSLRGRTFMGTGELFF. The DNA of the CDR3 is TGTGCCAGCAGCTTAAGGGGCAGAACTTTCATGGGAACCGGGGAGCTGTTTTTT.

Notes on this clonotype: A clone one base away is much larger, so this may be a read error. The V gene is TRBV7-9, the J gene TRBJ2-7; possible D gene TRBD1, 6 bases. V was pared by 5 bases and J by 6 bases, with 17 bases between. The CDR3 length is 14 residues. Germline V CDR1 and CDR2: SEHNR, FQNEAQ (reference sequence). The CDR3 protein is CASSPDRWPGEQYF. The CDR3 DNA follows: TGTGCCAGCAGCCCCGACAGGTGGCCTGGCGAGCAGTACTTC. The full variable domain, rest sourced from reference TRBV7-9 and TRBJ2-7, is DTGVSQNPRHKITKRGQNVTFRCDPISEHNRLYWYRQTLGQGPEFLTYFQNEAQLEKSRLLSDRFSAERPKGSFSTLEIQRTEQGDSAMYLCASSPDRWPGEQYFGPGTRLTVT.

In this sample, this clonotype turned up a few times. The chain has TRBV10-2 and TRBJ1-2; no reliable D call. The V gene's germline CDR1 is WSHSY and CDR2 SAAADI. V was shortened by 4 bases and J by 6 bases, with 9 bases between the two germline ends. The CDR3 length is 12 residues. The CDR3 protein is CASSGVGDGYTF. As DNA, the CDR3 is TGCGCCAGCAGTGGGGTCGGTGATGGCTACACCTTC.

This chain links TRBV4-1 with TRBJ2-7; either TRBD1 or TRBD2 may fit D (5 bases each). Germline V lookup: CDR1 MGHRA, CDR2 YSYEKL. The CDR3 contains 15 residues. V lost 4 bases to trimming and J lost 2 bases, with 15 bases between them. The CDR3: CASSRTGTGPYEQYF. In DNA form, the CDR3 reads TGCGCCAGCAGCCGCACCGGGACCGGACCCTACGAGCAGTACTTC.

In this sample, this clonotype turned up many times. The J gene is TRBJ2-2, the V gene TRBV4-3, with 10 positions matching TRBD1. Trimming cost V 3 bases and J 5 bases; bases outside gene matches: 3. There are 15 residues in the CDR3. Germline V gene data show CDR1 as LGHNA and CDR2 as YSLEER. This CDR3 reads CASSHWTGGTGELFF. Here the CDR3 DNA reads TGCGCCAGCAGCCATTGGACAGGGGGGACCGGGGAGCTGTTTTTT.

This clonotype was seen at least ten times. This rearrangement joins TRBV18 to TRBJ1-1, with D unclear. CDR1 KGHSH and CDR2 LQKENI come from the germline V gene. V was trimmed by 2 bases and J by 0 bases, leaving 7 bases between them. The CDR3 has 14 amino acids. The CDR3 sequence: CASSPYSMNTEAFF. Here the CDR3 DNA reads TGTGCCAGCTCACCATACAGCATGAACACTGAAGCTTTCTTT.

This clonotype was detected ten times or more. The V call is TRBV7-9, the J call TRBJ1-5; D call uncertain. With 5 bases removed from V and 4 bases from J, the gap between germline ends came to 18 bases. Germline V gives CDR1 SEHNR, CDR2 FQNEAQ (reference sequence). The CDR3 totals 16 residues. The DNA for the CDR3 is TGTGCCAGCAGCCCAGTCTCCGTCGATCCGAATCAGCCCCAGCATTTT. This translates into CASSPVSVDPNQPQHF.

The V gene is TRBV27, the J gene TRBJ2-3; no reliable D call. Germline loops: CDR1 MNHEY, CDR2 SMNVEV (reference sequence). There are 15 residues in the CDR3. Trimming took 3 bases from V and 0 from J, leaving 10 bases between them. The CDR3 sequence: CASSFGLTSTDTQYF. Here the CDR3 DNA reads TGTGCCAGCAGTTTCGGGCTCACTAGCACAGATACGCAGTATTTT.

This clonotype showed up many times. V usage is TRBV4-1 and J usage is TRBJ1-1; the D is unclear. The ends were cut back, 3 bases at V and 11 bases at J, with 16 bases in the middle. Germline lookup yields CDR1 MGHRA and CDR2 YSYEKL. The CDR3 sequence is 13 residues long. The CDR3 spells CASSHGSVLGAFF. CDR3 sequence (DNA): TGCGCCAGCAGCCATGGTTCAGTGCTCGGGGCTTTCTTT.

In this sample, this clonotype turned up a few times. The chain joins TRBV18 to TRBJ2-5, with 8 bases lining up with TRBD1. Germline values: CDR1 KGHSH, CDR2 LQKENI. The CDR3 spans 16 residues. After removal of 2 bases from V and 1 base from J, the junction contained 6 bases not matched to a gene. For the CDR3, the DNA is TGTGCCAGCTCACCAAGGACAGGGATAACCCAAGAGACCCAGTACTTC. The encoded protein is CASSPRTGITQETQYF.

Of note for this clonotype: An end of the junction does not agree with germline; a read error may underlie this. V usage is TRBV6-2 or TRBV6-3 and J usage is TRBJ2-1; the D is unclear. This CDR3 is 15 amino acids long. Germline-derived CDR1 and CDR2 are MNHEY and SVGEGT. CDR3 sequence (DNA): TGTGCCAGCAGTTCCCAGTGGTCGATATACAATGATCAGTTCTTC. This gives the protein CASSSQWSIYNDQFF.

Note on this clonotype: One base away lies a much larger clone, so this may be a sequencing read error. In DNA, the CDR3 is TGTGCCAGCAGCTTAGATCACGGGAATCAGCCCCAGCATTTT. Encoded protein: CASSLDHGNQPQHF. The chain is built from TRBV7-9 and TRBJ1-5, with D unclear. The germline V gene has CDR1 SEHNR and CDR2 FQNEAQ (reference sequence). The V end was cut by 1 base, the J end by 4 bases, with 8 bases between. The CDR3 has 14 residues.